The following is a T cell receptor beta chain sequence with its context. The antigen is undetermined. With ipilimumab providing CTLA-4 blockade, focal radiation was administered to patients who had chemo-refractory metastatic non-small-cell lung cancer. Here immunoSEQ multiplex PCR was the method, and the copy in TCRdb shows in-frame clones only, minus some. The sample carries roughly 110,000 clones, about 85% recorded once. The entry originates in a study of radiotherapy plus CTLA-4 blockade in lung cancer. About the study: Of the patients, roughly 17% showed objective responses and 31% attained disease control.

Study outcomes and limitations: Blood saw expansion of tumor-derived TCR clones after radiotherapy plus ipilimumab. In blood, early T cell clone dynamics reportedly predicted response best, together with interferon-beta.

The sample in question was peripheral blood, obtained from a patient treated with radiotherapy plus ipilimumab. The clonotype comes from a human donor with non-small cell lung cancer that progressed on radiotherapy plus ipilimumab. Some clones in this sample may be carry-over from other donors' samples.

For the CDR3, the DNA is TGTGCCACCAATCTCAGGGGTTCCGAGCAGTACTTC. Its protein is CATNLRGSEQYF. The chain carries TRBV6-6 and TRBJ2-7; D is possibly TRBD1 (6 bases). The CDR3 spans 12 residues. V was shortened by 10 bases and J by 6 bases, with 16 bases between the two germline ends. CDR1 MNHNY and CDR2 SVGAGI come from the germline V gene (reference sequence).